This TCR beta chain was recorded in a study of beta chain features in type 1 diabetes. Using CD45RO/CCR7/CD25/CD127/CD95/CD27, CD4+ naive, central memory, regulatory and stem cell-like memory cells were sorted. Study results and limitations: There were fewer insertions and more deletions at the VDJ junctions of type 1 diabetes patients.

This clone was found a few times. The antigen remains undetermined. Every isolated RNA sample was fully reverse transcribed, so sequencing captured expressed TCRB transcripts. TCRdb's copy holds only in-frame clones and misses some; the assay was immunoSEQ multiplex PCR. Counted here are 400,000 to 450,000 clones, roughly 13% occurring once; the ten biggest clones make up roughly 0.038%. This sequence originates from a young man in good health. Sequencing was performed on naive CD4+ T cells from blood.

The CDR3 sequence: CASSLAVTSYNEQFF. CDR3 DNA sequence: TGTGCCAGCAGCTTAGCAGTTACCTCCTACAATGAGCAGTTCTTC. The V gene is TRBV11-2, the J gene TRBJ2-1; D remains unclear. Per the germline V gene, CDR1 is SGHAT and CDR2 is FQNNGV. Deletions cut 1 base from V and 0 bases from J, with 7 bases between. The CDR3 is made up of 15 amino acids.